This is a list of T cell receptor beta chains from one sample in a study of cytotoxic CD8 clonotypes in ibrutinib-treated CLL. Produced via immunoSEQ multiplex PCR; TCRdb's table is partial and in-frame only. The sample holds some 200,000 clones, about 72% seen once. Sequencing used PBMCs, obtained after 24 months of ibrutinib treatment. The receptor source for this set is a human donor with chronic lymphocytic leukemia. The CDR3 runs from the conserved cysteine through the conserved F or W. D genes are given only for firm matches. Only part of the rows carry a size: once, few, many, or a class if the clone is expanded.

-,TRBJ2-7,TRBV7-2,-,TGTGCCAGCAGCTTACAGGGTCCGGGGCCCTACGAGCAGTACTTC,CASSLQGPGPYEQYF
-,TRBJ2-5,TRBV2,-,TGTGCCAGCAGTGAAGCCCCACGGTCCGAGACCCAGTACTTC,CASSEAPRSETQYF
-,TRBJ2-2,TRBV29-1,TRBD2,TGCAGCGCCGCCGGGACTAGCGGGGACTACACCGGGGAGCTGTTTTTT,CSAAGTSGDYTGELFF
-,TRBJ2-1,TRBV19,-,TGTGCCAGTAGTTCCCGACCTGGACCCTACAATGAGCAGTTCTTC,CASSSRPGPYNEQFF
few,TRBJ1-5,TRBV18,TRBD1,TGTGCCAGCTCACAGGACAGGGATCAGCCCCAGCATTTT,CASSQDRDQPQHF
-,TRBJ1-5,TRBV5-1,-,TGCGCCAGCAGCTTGGCCCCCGCGGGGGGCAATCAGCCCCAGCATTTT,CASSLAPAGGNQPQHF
-,TRBJ1-5,TRBV19,-,TGTGCCAGTAGTATGGGTAGGGAGGATCAGCCCCAGCATTTT,CASSMGREDQPQHF
few,TRBJ2-5,TRBV7-3,-,TGTGCCAGCAGCTTAATGTCGGCTGGACAAGAGACCCAGTACTTC,CASSLMSAGQETQYF
-,TRBJ2-2,TRBV5-6,-,TGTGCCAGCAGCTTGGTGCCGTCCGGGGAGCTGTTTTTT,CASSLVPSGELFF
-,TRBJ1-4,TRBV27,-,TGTGCCAGCAGTTCCTCAAGGTTTTTTGAAAAACTGTTTTTT,CASSSSRFFEKLFF
-,TRBJ1-5,TRBV6-1,-,TGTGCCAGCAGTGAAGGGAGCTGGCAGCCCCAGCATTTT,CASSEGSWQPQHF
-,TRBJ2-7,TRBV19,-,TGTGCCAGTAGTATCAGCGGCTCCTACGAGCAGTACTTC,CASSISGSYEQYF
-,TRBJ2-2,TRBV6-5,TRBD1,TGTGCCAGCAGTTCGGACAGGGTATTGTACACCGGGGAGCTGTTTTTT,CASSSDRVLYTGELFF
-,TRBJ1-5,TRBV15,-,TGTGCCACCAGCAGAGTGACGAGTAGCAATCAGCCCCAGCATTTT,CATSRVTSSNQPQHF
-,TRBJ2-3,TRBV28,TRBD2,TGTGCCAGCAGTTTATTGGGACTACCTCGGGAGAGGGATACGCAGTATTTT,CASSLLGLPRERDTQYF
-,TRBJ2-1,TRBV27,TRBD2,TGTGCCACCAAGTACGTAGCGGGAAATGAGCAGTTCTTC,CATKYVAGNEQFF
-,TRBJ1-1,TRBV2,-,TGTGCCAGCAGCGTGAGGAGGGGACAACCGAACACTGAAGCTTTCTTT,CASSVRRGQPNTEAFF
-,TRBJ1-1,TRBV7-3,-,TGTGCCAGCAGCTTGACGAGGTATGGCGAAGCTTTCTTT,CASSLTRYGEAFF
-,TRBJ1-2,TRBV9,-,TGTGCCAGCAGCGTAGTTTCGGGAGCGCTTGACTATGGCTACACCTTC,CASSVVSGALDYGYTF
-,TRBJ2-7,TRBV11-2,-,TGTGCCAGCAGCCCTTATGACCCGCTAGGGATCTACGAGCAGTACTTC,CASSPYDPLGIYEQYF
few,TRBJ1-1,TRBV7-9,-,TGTGCCAGCAGCTCTGGCCCCGAAGCTTTCTTT,CASSSGPEAFF
-,TRBJ2-7,TRBV7-7,TRBD1,TGTGCCAGCAGCTCCGGGACAGGGGACGAGCAGTACTTC,CASSSGTGDEQYF
-,TRBJ2-1,TRBV7-2,TRBD2,TGTGCCAGCAGCTTATGGCTAGCGGGAGTAGGGTCCTACAATGAGCAGTTCTTC,CASSLWLAGVGSYNEQFF
-,TRBJ2-1,TRBV5-4,TRBD2,TGTGCCAGCAGCTCGGGACTAGCGGGCACCCATGAGCAGTTCTTC,CASSSGLAGTHEQFF
-,TRBJ2-1,TRBV7-6,-,TGTGCCAGCAGCTTAGGCGGCGGAAGATACAATGAGCAGTTCTTC,CASSLGGGRYNEQFF
-,TRBJ1-5,TRBV2,TRBD1,TGTGCCAGCACCGCGACAGGGAGCAATCAGCCCCAGCATTTT,CASTATGSNQPQHF
-,TRBJ2-7,TRBV5-6,TRBD1,TGTGCCAGCAGCTTAGACGGACAGGAGTACTACGAGCAGTACTTC,CASSLDGQEYYEQYF
-,TRBJ2-4,TRBV19,-,TGTGCCAGTAGTATATGGGGAGAGCGAAACATTCAGTACTTC,CASSIWGERNIQYF
-,TRBJ1-1,TRBV19,TRBD1,TGTGCCAGTAGTATAGTAGGGACAGGAGGAGAAGCTTTCTTT,CASSIVGTGGEAFF
-,TRBJ1-4,TRBV5-1,TRBD1,TGCGCCAGCAGCTTGGCCGGGACAGCGGATTTTGAAAAACTGTTTTTT,CASSLAGTADFEKLFF
-,TRBJ2-7,TRBV6-5,-,TGTGCCAGCAGTTACTCAAGTGGCGGAAACTCCTACGAGCAGTACTTC,CASSYSSGGNSYEQYF
-,TRBJ2-7,TRBV28,TRBD1,TGTGCCAGCAGTGCGACAGGGCCTGTGAACGAGCAGTACTTC,CASSATGPVNEQYF
-,TRBJ1-1,TRBV19,TRBD1,TGTGCCAGCATGGCCGGGACAGTGAACACTGAAGCTTTCTTT,CASMAGTVNTEAFF
-,TRBJ2-1,TRBV9,-,TGTGCCAGCAGCGTAGGCAGACTGAATGAGCAGTTCTTC,CASSVGRLNEQFF
-,TRBJ2-7,TRBV7-2,-,TGTGCCAGCAGCCTGACTCCGGGCCAAAATTCCGAGCAGTACTTC,CASSLTPGQNSEQYF